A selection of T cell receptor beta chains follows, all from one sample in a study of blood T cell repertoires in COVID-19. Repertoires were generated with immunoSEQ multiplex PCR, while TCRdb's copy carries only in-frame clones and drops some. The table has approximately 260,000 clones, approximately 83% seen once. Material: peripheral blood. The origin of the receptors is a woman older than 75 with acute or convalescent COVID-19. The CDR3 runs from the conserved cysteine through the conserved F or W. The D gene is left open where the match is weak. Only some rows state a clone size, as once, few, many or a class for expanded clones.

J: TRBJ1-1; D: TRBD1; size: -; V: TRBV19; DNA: TGTGCCAGTAGTATACCCTCGACAGGGCGCACTGAAGCTTTCTTT; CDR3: CASSIPSTGRTEAFF
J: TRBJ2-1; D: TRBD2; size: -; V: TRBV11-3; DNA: TGTGCCAGCAGCTTAGTGCTTAGCGGGGGAATCAATGAGCAGTTCTTC; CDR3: CASSLVLSGGINEQFF
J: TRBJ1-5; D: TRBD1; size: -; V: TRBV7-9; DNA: TGTGCCAGCAGCTTAGTAGGGACAGGGGTCGACTATAGCAATCAGCCCCAGCATTTT; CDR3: CASSLVGTGVDYSNQPQHF
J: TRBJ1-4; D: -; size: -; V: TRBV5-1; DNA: TGCGCCAGCAGCTTTAGACCGGGAAGCCCCACTAATGAAAAACTGTTTTTT; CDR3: CASSFRPGSPTNEKLFF
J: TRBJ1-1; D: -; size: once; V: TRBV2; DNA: TGTGCCAGCAGTGAAGATCCGGGTTTGAACACTGAAGCTTTCTTT; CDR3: CASSEDPGLNTEAFF
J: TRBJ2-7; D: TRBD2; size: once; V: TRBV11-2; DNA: TGTGCCAGCAGCACTACTAGCGGGGGGACCTACGAGCAGTACTTC; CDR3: CASSTTSGGTYEQYF
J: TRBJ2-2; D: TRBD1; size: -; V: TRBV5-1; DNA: TGCGCCAGCAGCTTGGTCCCCAGGGGGTCGGGCACCGGGGAGCTGTTTTTT; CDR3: CASSLVPRGSGTGELFF
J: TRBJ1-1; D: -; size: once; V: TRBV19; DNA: TGTGCCAGTAGTATGGGGCACGCCGAAGTAGGGAACACTGAAGCTTTCTTT; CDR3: CASSMGHAEVGNTEAFF
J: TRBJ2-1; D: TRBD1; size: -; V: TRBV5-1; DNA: TGCGCCAGCAGCCCGGACGGGACAGGGAAGCAGTTCTTC; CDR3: CASSPDGTGKQFF
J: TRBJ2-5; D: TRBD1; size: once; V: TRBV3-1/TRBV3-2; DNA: TGTGCCAGCAGCCAAGGTGGCGGGACAGGAGACCAAGAGACCCAGTACTTC; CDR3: CASSQGGGTGDQETQYF
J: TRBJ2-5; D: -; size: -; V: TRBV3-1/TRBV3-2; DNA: TGTGCCAGCAGCCCTTTAGCTCCCACTGAGACCCAGTACTTC; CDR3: CASSPLAPTETQYF